This T cell receptor (beta chain) was obtained from a study of identical twins. A single record per CDR3 protein comes from TCRdb applying MiXCR to the 5' RACE reads. The table shows about 460,000 distinct CDR3 sequences, with 12% to 15% occurring only once. The CDR3 length is 15 residues. Germline CDR1 reads KGHSH; CDR2 reads LQKENI. V was pared by 3 bases and J by 5 bases, with 8 bases of the junction left unmatched. These data are also associated with another study on yellow fever vaccine responses in identical twins.

This receptor was identified in a woman between 18 and 30 years old in good health. The genes are TRBV18 and TRBJ2-5; 8 nucleotides agree with TRBD2. The sequencing sample was made of CD4+ T cells sorted from blood. CDR3 region: CASSPGLGREETQYF. CDR3 bases: TGTGCCAGCTCACCGGGACTAGGGAGGGAGGAGACCCAGTACTTC.